This TCR beta chain was obtained from a study of CD8 T cells in ankylosing spondylitis. Study outcomes and limitations: Matched ankylosing spondylitis synovial fluid reportedly showed significant enrichment of disease-linked clones. Seemingly characteristic of ankylosing spondylitis blood was a TCR beta motif consisting of about 8 highly homologous variants.

TCRdb re-called the 5' RACE reads with MiXCR, one entry per CDR3 protein. The sample lists 200,000 or so distinct CDR3 sequences, roughly 25% occurring once. V lost 8 bases to trimming and J lost 6 bases, with 14 bases between them. From germline, CDR1 is ENHRY and CDR2 SYGVKD. The CDR3 extends over 13 amino acids. A word on this clonotype: What it binds is unknown.

The V and J genes are TRBV10-3 and TRBJ2-1; perhaps TRBD2 as D (6 bases). The sequence was collected from a male donor with ankylosing spondylitis or in good health (not recorded which). Material for sequencing was blood, either unsorted or a sorted T cell fraction (not recorded which). In nucleotides, the CDR3 is TGTGCCATCCATCGGGAGCGGCTCAATGAGCAGTTCTTC. It codes for CAIHRERLNEQFF.